This T cell receptor beta chain is from a study of low-dose radiotherapy and immunotherapy resistance in tumors. Turning to the study itself: In Cohort 2, 1 Gy per fraction was delivered every two weeks, for a total of 13 Gy over 26 weeks.

Gene-specific TRAV and TRBV primers were used for first-strand cDNA, covering alpha and beta chains. Over 20 PCR cycles, TCRs were amplified from a constant-region primer and V-primer adapter. TCRdb reprocessed the reads with MiXCR, giving one entry per CDR3 protein. This sample has tens of thousands of distinct CDR3 sequences, with roughly 31% found just once. The time point was: before trial treatment. This clonotype was seen repeatedly, ten times or more. Germline trimming cut 4 bases from V and 2 bases from J; bases unmatched to any gene: 14. CDR3 length equals 18 residues. Germline lookup yields CDR1 ENHRY and CDR2 SYGVKD.

V gene TRBV10-3 combines with J gene TRBJ2-1; TRBD1 matches at 7 bases. The TCR sequence derives from a male donor with gallbladder cancer. The specimen was PBMCs, collected before treatment. The CDR3 here is CAISGTGDDLLPYNEQFF. The CDR3 nucleotides read TGTGCCATCAGTGGAACAGGGGACGACTTACTACCCTACAATGAGCAGTTCTTC.